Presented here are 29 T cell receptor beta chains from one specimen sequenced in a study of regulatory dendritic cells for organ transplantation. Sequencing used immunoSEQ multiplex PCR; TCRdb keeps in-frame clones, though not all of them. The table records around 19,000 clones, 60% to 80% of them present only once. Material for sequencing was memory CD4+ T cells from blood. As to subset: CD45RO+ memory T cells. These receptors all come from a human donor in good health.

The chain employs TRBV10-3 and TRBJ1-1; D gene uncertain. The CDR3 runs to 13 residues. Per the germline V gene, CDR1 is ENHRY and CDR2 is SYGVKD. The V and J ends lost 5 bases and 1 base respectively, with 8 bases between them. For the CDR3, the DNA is TGTGCCATCAGTAAACGCGGGAACACTGAAGCTTTCTTT. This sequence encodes CAISKRGNTEAFF.

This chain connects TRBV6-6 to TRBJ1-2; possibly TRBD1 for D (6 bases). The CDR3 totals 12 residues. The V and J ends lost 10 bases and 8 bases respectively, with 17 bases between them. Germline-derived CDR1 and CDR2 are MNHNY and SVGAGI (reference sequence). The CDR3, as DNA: TGTGCCACAGGGGAGGGGGTGGGAGGCTACACCTTC. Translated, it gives CATGEGVGGYTF.

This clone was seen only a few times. CDR3 coding DNA: TGTGCCAGCAGGACAGGCGGAAGTCAGCCCCAGCATTTT. Its protein product is CASRTGGSQPQHF. V usage is TRBV6-1 and J usage is TRBJ1-5, with D possibly TRBD1 on 6 matching bases. Germline V lookup: CDR1 MNHNS, CDR2 SASEGT. V shed 6 bases and J shed 6 bases, with 12 bases lying between them. CDR3 length: 13 residues.

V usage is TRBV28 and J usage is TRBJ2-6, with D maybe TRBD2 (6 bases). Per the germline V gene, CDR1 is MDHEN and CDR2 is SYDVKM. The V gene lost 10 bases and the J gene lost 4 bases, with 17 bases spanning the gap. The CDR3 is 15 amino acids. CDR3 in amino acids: CATSSAGGGANVLTF. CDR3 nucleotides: TGTGCCACCAGCTCGGCCGGAGGGGGGGCCAACGTCCTGACTTTC.

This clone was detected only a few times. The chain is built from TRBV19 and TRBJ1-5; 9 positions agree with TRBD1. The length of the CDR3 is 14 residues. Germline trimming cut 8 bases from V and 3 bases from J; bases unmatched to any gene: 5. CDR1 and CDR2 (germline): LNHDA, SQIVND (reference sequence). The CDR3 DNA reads TGTGCCAGTCGGAGACAGGGGGACAATCAGCCCCAGCATTTT. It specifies CASRRQGDNQPQHF.

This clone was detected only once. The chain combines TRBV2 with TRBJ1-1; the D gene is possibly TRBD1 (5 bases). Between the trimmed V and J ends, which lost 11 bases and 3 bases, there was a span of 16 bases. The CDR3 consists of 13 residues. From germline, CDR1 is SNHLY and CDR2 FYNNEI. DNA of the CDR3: TGTGCCGACACGGGGGTGGGGGACACTGAAGCTTTCTTT. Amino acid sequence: CADTGVGDTEAFF.

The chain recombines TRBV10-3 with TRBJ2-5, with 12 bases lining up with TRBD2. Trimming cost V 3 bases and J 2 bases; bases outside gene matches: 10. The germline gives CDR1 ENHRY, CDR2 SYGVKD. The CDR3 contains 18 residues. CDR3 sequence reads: CAISEMRLAGGKQETQYF. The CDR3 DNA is TGTGCCATCAGTGAAATGCGTCTAGCGGGGGGGAAACAAGAGACCCAGTACTTC.

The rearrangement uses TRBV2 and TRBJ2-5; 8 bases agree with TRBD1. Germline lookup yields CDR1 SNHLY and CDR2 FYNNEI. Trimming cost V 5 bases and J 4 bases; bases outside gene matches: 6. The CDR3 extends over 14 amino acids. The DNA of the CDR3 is TGTGCCAGCAGTCGGACAGGGCAGTTAGAGACCCAGTACTTC. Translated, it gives CASSRTGQLETQYF.

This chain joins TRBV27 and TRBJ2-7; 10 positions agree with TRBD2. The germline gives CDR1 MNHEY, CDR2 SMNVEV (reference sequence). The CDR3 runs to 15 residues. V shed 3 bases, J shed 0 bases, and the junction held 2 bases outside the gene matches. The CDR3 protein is CASSFSGGHSYEQYF. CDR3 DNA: TGTGCCAGCAGTTTTAGCGGGGGGCACTCCTACGAGCAGTACTTC.

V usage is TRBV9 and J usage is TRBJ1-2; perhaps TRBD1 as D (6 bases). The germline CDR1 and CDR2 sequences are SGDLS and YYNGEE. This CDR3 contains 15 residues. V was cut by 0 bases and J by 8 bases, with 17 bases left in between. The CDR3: CASSVGGGGARGYTF. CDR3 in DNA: TGTGCCAGCAGCGTAGGTGGAGGGGGGGCGCGAGGCTACACCTTC.

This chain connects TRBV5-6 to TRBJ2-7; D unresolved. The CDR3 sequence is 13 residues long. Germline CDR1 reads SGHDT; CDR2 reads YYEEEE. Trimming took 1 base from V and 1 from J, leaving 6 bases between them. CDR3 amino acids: CASSLQVSYEQYF. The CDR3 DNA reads TGTGCCAGCAGCTTGCAGGTTTCCTACGAGCAGTACTTC.

The CDR3 protein is CASTENIRSGYTEAFF. Written as DNA, the CDR3 is TGTGCCAGTACCGAGAACATACGGAGCGGGTACACTGAAGCTTTCTTT. V usage is TRBV19 and J usage is TRBJ1-1; D is unresolved. V was shortened by 7 bases and J by 3 bases, with 21 bases between the two germline ends. The CDR3 extends over 16 amino acids. Germline V gives CDR1 LNHDA, CDR2 SQIVND (reference sequence).

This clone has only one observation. The CDR3 reads CASSPQGGDQPQHF. The CDR3 coding sequence is TGCGCCAGCAGCCCCCAAGGGGGGGATCAGCCCCAGCATTTT. This chain connects TRBV4-3 to TRBJ1-5; tentative D call: TRBD1 (6 bases). Germline V CDR1 and CDR2: LGHNA, YSLEER. This CDR3 has 14 amino acids. V was pared by 4 bases and J by 5 bases, with 12 bases between.

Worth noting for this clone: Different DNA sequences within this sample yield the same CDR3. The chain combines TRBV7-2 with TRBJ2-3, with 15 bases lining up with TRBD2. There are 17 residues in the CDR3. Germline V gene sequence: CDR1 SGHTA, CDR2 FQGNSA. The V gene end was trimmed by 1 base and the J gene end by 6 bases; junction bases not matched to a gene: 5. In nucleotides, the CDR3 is TGTGCCAGCAGCTTAGAAGGGACTAGCGGGGGGTTGGATACGCAGTATTTT. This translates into CASSLEGTSGGLDTQYF.

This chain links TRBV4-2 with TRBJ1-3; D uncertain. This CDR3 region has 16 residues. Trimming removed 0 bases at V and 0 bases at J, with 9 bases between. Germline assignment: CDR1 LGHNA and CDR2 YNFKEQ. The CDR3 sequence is CASSQDAASSGNTIYF. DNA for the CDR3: TGTGCCAGCAGCCAAGATGCCGCGAGCTCTGGAAACACCATATATTTT.

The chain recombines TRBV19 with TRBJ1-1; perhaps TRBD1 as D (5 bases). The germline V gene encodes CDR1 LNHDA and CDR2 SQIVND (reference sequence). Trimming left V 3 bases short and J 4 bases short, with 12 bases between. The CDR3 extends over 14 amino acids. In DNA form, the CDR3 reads TGTGCCAGTAGTATTAGGGGTTCTGGCACTGAAGCTTTCTTT. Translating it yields CASSIRGSGTEAFF.

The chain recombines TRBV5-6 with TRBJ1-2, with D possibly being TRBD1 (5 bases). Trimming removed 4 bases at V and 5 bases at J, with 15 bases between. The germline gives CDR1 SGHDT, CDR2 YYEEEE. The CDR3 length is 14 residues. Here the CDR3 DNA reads TGTGCCAGCAGCCCGGGACGGGAGATTTATGGCTACACCTTC. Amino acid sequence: CASSPGREIYGYTF.

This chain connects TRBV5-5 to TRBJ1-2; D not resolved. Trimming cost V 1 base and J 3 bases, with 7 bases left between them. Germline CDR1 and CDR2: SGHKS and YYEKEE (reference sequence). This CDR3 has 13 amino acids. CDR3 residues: CASSLRGDYGYTF. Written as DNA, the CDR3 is TGTGCCAGCAGCTTGAGAGGAGACTATGGCTACACCTTC.

Here the CDR3 reads CASSEQGANNQPQHF. In DNA, the CDR3 is TGTGCCAGCAGTGAACAGGGGGCCAACAATCAGCCCCAGCATTTT. The chain couples TRBV2 to TRBJ1-5; 8 nucleotides align to TRBD1. The CDR3 covers 15 residues. J was trimmed by 3 bases and V by 2 bases; bases with no gene match: 3. Germline CDR1 and CDR2: SNHLY and FYNNEI.

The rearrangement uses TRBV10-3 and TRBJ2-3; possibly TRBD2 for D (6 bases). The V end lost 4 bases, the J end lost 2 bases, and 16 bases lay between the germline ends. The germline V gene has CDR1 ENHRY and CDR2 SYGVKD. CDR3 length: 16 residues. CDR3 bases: TGTGCCATCAGTGGACTAGGCGGAGGACCCACAGATACGCAGTATTTT. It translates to CAISGLGGGPTDTQYF.

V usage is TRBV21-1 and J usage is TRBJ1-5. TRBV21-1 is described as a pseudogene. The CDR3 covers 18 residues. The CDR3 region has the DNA TGTGCCAGCAGCAAATATTCGGGGCGTGGGAGGAGCAATCAGCCCCAGCATTTT. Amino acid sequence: CASSKYSGRGRSNQPQHF.

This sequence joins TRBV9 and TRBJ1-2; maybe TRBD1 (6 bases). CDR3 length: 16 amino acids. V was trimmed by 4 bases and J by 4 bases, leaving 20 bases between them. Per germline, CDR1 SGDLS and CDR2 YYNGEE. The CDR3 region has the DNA TGTGCCAGCAGCCCGACCGGACAGCCCAGGGGCTATGGCTACACCTTC. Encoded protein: CASSPTGQPRGYGYTF.

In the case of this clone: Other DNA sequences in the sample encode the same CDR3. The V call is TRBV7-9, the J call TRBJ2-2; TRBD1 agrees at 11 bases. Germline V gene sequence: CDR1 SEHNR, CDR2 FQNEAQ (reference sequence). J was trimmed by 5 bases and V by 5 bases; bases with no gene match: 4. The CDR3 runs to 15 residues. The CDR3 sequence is CASSPGQGETGELFF. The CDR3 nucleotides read TGTGCCAGCAGCCCGGGACAGGGGGAAACCGGGGAGCTGTTTTTT.

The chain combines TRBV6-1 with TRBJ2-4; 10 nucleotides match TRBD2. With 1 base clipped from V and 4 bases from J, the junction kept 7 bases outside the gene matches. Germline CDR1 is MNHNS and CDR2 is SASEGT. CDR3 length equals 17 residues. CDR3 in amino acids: CASSEVSGGVIKNIQYF. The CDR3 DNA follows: TGTGCCAGCAGTGAAGTAAGCGGGGGGGTGATAAAAAACATTCAGTACTTC.

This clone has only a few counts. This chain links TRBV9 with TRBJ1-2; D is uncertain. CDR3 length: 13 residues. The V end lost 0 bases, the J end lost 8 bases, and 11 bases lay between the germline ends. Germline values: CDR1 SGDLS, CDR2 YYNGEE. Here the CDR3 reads CASSVGELEGYTF. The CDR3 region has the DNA TGTGCCAGCAGCGTAGGGGAACTAGAGGGCTACACCTTC.

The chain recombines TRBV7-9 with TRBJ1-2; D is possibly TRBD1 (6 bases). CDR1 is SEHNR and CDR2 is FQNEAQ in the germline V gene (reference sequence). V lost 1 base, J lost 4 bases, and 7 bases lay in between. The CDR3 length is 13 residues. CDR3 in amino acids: CASSLDRAYGYTF. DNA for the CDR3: TGTGCCAGCAGCTTAGACAGGGCCTATGGCTACACCTTC.

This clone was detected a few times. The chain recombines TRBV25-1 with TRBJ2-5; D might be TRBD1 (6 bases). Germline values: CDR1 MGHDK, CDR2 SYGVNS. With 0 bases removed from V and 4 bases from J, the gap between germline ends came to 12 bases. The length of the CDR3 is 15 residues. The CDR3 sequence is CASSEYQGTGETQYF. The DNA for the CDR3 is TGTGCCAGCAGTGAATACCAGGGGACGGGAGAGACCCAGTACTTC.

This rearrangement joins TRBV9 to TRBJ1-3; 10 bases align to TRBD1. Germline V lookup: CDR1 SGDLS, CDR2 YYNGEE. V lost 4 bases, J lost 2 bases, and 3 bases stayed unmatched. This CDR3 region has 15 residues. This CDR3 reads CASSLGQGAGNTIYF. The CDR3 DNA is TGTGCCAGCAGCTTAGGACAGGGGGCTGGAAACACCATATATTTT.

CDR3 sequence (DNA): TGTGCCAGCAGCCGGGGGGGTTCTAGCGGGCAGCAGTACTTC. It specifies CASSRGGSSGQQYF. The rearrangement joins TRBV5-6 to TRBJ2-7; 8 bases agree with TRBD2. Germline V gene lookup returns CDR1 SGHDT and CDR2 YYEEEE. The junction had 11 bases not matched to a gene; V was cut back by 4 bases and J by 8 bases. The CDR3 length is 14 residues.